This T cell receptor (beta chain) was captured by sequencing in a study of a mutant IDH1 vaccine in newly diagnosed glioma. General study findings and limits: Vaccine-induced immune responses occurred in more than 85% of patients.

The ends were cut back, 0 bases at V and 9 bases at J, with 15 bases in the middle. This CDR3 comprises 14 residues. CDR1 and CDR2 from the germline V gene are GTSNPN and SVGIG (reference sequence). Time point indicated: baseline, week 1 (first vaccination visit). Specified treatment: pre-vaccination baseline after standard-of-care therapy. Only in-frame clones appear in the TCRdb table, and some are missing; sequencing was by immunoSEQ multiplex PCR. Of over 25,000 clones in the sample, 70% to 90% are singletons; the top ten hold about 4.9%. As concerns this clone: Its matching antigen is unknown.

This chain links TRBV30 with TRBJ2-1, with TRBD2 as a possible D gene (5 bases). The TCR originated in a woman in her 40s with glioma. Sample: PBMCs, taken from a glioma patient treated with radiotherapy, temozolomide or both. This CDR3 reads CAWSVGLAISEQFF. For the CDR3, the DNA is TGTGCCTGGAGTGTTGGTCTAGCAATTTCTGAGCAGTTCTTC.